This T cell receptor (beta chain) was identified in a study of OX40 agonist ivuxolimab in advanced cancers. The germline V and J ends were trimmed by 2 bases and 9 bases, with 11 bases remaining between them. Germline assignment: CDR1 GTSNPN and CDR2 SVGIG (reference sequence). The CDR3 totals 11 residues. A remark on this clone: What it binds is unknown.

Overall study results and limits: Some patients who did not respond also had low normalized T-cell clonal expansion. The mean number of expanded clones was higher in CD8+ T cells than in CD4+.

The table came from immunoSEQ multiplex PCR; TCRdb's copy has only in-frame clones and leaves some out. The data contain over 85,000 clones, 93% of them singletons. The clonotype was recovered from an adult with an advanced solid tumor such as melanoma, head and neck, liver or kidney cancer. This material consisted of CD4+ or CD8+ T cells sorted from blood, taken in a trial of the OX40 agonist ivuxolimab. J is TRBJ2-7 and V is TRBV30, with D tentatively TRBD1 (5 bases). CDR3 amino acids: CAWSFGAVQYF. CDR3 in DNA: TGTGCCTGGAGTTTTGGGGCAGTGCAGTACTTC. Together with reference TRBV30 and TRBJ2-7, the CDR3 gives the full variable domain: SQTIHQWPATLVQPVGSPLSLECTVEGTSNPNLYWYRQAAGRGLQLLFYSVGIGQISSEVPQNLSASRPQDRQFILSSKKLLLSDSGFYLCAWSFGAVQYFGPGTRLTVT.